These 21 T cell receptor beta chains share one sample of origin, sequenced in a study of OX40 agonist ivuxolimab in advanced cancers. Generated by immunoSEQ multiplex PCR, the TCRdb table keeps only in-frame clones and is missing some. The sample includes 50,000 or so clones, about 84% seen only once; the top ten take about 2.4%. This specimen was CD4+ or CD8+ T cells sorted from blood, taken in a trial of the OX40 agonist ivuxolimab. These receptors were collected from an adult with an advanced solid tumor such as melanoma, head and neck, liver or kidney cancer.

The chain has TRBV27 and TRBJ1-3; 9 bases align to TRBD1. The CDR3 runs 14 residues. The germline V gene has CDR1 MNHEY and CDR2 SMNVEV (reference sequence). The junction had 2 bases not matched to a gene; V was cut back by 4 bases and J by 4 bases. The CDR3 DNA reads as TGTGCCAGCAGTTCGGGACAGGGCGGAAACACCATATATTTT. Translated, it gives CASSSGQGGNTIYF.

The rearrangement links TRBV6-5 to TRBJ1-2; no clear D gene. The CDR3 runs to 11 residues. Trimming stripped 6 bases from V and 4 bases from J, with 6 bases between. CDR1 and CDR2 from the germline V gene are MNHEY and SVGAGI. DNA for the CDR3: TGTGCCAGCAGCGGATCCTATGGCTACACCTTC. Its translation: CASSGSYGYTF.

This chain joins TRBV10-2 and TRBJ2-1; TRBD2 might be the D (5 bases). Germline V lookup: CDR1 WSHSY, CDR2 SAAADI. V was shortened by 3 bases and J by 5 bases, with 20 bases between the two germline ends. The CDR3 is 17 amino acids. This chain's CDR3 is CASSDSSRSVRDNEQFF. Here the CDR3 DNA reads TGCGCCAGCAGTGATTCGAGTCGTAGCGTTAGGGACAATGAGCAGTTCTTC.

This chain links TRBV11-2 with TRBJ1-1; 7 bases align to TRBD1. Trimming took 5 bases from V and 8 from J; bases not matched to a gene: 8. This CDR3 is 13 amino acids long. Germline assignment: CDR1 SGHAT and CDR2 FQNNGV. The CDR3 coding sequence is TGTGCCAGCAGCCCAGACCTCAGGGGGGAAGCTTTCTTT. It translates to CASSPDLRGEAFF.

The V gene is TRBV4-3, the J gene TRBJ2-6, with TRBD1 matching 12 bases. J gave up 3 bases and V 1 base, and 10 bases lay outside the gene matches. Germline CDR1 LGHNA, CDR2 YSLEER. The CDR3 loop spans 20 amino acids. The DNA of the CDR3 is TGCGCCAGCAGCCAAGGGGTTCCGGGACAGGGGGCTGGTGGGGCCAACGTCCTGACTTTC. Translating it yields CASSQGVPGQGAGGANVLTF.

This chain links TRBV9 with TRBJ1-1; 8 positions agree with TRBD1. Germline lookup yields CDR1 SGDLS and CDR2 YYNGEE. CDR3 length equals 14 residues. Trimming cost V 4 bases and J 1 base; bases outside gene matches: 3. The CDR3 loop reads CASSPGGWNTEAFF. CDR3 sequence (DNA): TGTGCCAGCAGCCCAGGGGGCTGGAACACTGAAGCTTTCTTT.

Written as DNA, the CDR3 is TGTGCCAGCAGTTCCACAGGGGGAAGATCACCCCTCCACTTT. This encodes CASSSTGGRSPLHF. This chain joins TRBV6-5 and TRBJ1-6; 8 nucleotides agree with TRBD1. This CDR3 spans 14 amino acids. Germline trimming cut 4 bases from V and 10 bases from J; bases unmatched to any gene: 6. Germline CDR1 MNHEY, CDR2 SVGAGI.

V gene TRBV5-1 combines with J gene TRBJ2-7, with D tentatively TRBD1 (5 bases). The CDR3 is 13 residues long. Germline V gene sequence: CDR1 SGHRS, CDR2 YFSETQ. Trimming shortened V by 1 base and J by 6 bases, and 11 bases separated the two germline ends. As DNA, the CDR3 is TGCGCCAGCAGCTTGCTGCAGGGTAGCGAGCAGTACTTC. Protein product: CASSLLQGSEQYF.

V is TRBV6-5 and J is TRBJ2-5; TRBD2 matches 10 bases. Germline trimming cut 4 bases from V and 5 bases from J; bases unmatched to any gene: 10. CDR3 length: 16 residues. Germline V gene sequence: CDR1 MNHEY, CDR2 SVGAGI. CDR3 region: CASSLRLAGVGETQYF. CDR3 coding DNA: TGTGCCAGCAGTTTGAGGCTAGCGGGGGTTGGCGAGACCCAGTACTTC.

The chain is built from TRBV28 and TRBJ2-1; D is undetermined. Germline lookup yields CDR1 MDHEN and CDR2 SYDVKM. The CDR3 contains 12 residues. V dropped 5 bases and J dropped 10 bases, with 12 bases sitting between them. The DNA for the CDR3 is TGTGCCAGCAGTCCCCCGGGCAGGGAGCAGTTCTTC. It is translated as CASSPPGREQFF.

The rearrangement uses TRBV27 and TRBJ1-5; 10 bases are a match to TRBD1. Trimming took 2 bases from V and 15 from J; bases not matched to a gene: 7. The CDR3 length is 13 residues. Germline assignment: CDR1 MNHEY and CDR2 SMNVEV (reference sequence). CDR3 region: CASSLTDRGLWHF. The CDR3 DNA is TGTGCCAGCAGTTTAACCGACAGGGGGCTTTGGCATTTT.

The rearrangement uses TRBV7-9 and TRBJ1-2; D is possibly TRBD1 (5 bases). This CDR3 spans 15 amino acids. Germline loops: CDR1 SEHNR, CDR2 FQNEAQ (reference sequence). The ends were cut back, 8 bases at V and 4 bases at J, with 20 bases in the middle. CDR3 in DNA: TGTGCCAGCCCAGACCCCCCCGCAGGGTTCTATGGCTACACCTTC. As protein: CASPDPPAGFYGYTF.

The chain has TRBV30 and TRBJ1-6; perhaps TRBD1 as D (5 bases). CDR1 and CDR2 from the germline V gene are GTSNPN and SVGIG (reference sequence). There are 13 residues in the CDR3. Trimming stripped 8 bases from V and 1 base from J, with 9 bases between. CDR3 sequence: CALGRSYNSPLHF. The CDR3 DNA sequence: TGTGCCCTGGGACGTTCCTATAATTCACCCCTCCACTTT.

The gene calls are TRBV6-1 and TRBJ1-1, with a tentative D call TRBD1 (5 bases). Trimming left V 2 bases short and J 8 bases short, with 12 bases between. The CDR3 runs 13 residues. Germline CDR1 and CDR2: MNHNS and SASEGT. The CDR3: CASSEIWGKEAFF. The CDR3 DNA reads TGTGCCAGCAGTGAAATTTGGGGGAAGGAAGCTTTCTTT.

The genes are TRBV27 and TRBJ2-1; maybe TRBD2 (5 bases). Per germline, CDR1 MNHEY and CDR2 SMNVEV (reference sequence). Deletions cut 1 base from V and 7 bases from J, with 8 bases between. The CDR3 is made up of 13 amino acids. The CDR3 coding sequence is TGTGCCAGCAGTTTATTAGGCGGGAATGAGCAGTTCTTC. Translated, it gives CASSLLGGNEQFF.

This clone was seen just once. This chain joins TRBV4-2 and TRBJ2-1, with 12 bases aligning to TRBD2. The germline V gene encodes CDR1 LGHNA and CDR2 YNFKEQ. J gave up 4 bases and V 4 bases, and 8 bases lay outside the gene matches. CDR3 length: 17 residues. DNA of the CDR3: TGTGCCAGCAGCCCTCGGACTAGCGGGGCCAATTACAATGAGCAGTTCTTC. This translates into CASSPRTSGANYNEQFF.

The genes are TRBV18 and TRBJ2-2; 8 positions agree with TRBD1. The ends lost 8 bases at V and 1 base at J; junction bases unmatched: 3. CDR3 length: 14 amino acids. Per the germline V gene, CDR1 is KGHSH and CDR2 is LQKENI. The CDR3 DNA follows: TGTGCCAGCACCGGGACAGGGAACACCGGGGAGCTGTTTTTT. Protein: CASTGTGNTGELFF.

J is TRBJ1-5 and V is TRBV6-5; no definite D call. V was cut by 0 bases and J by 4 bases, with 10 bases left in between. Germline CDR1 reads MNHEY; CDR2 reads SVGAGI. This CDR3 contains 15 residues. CDR3 sequence (DNA): TGTGCCAGCAGTTACTCCTGGCAGGCAAATCAGCCCCAGCATTTT. Translation: CASSYSWQANQPQHF.

V gene TRBV5-1 combines with J gene TRBJ2-7, with 10 nucleotides matching TRBD1. Germline trimming cut 7 bases from V and 3 bases from J; bases unmatched to any gene: 16. Germline CDR1 SGHRS, CDR2 YFSETQ. The CDR3 sequence is 17 residues long. The CDR3 DNA reads as TGCGCCAGCGACGCGGGCGGAAGGACAGGGGGTGTCTACGAGCAGTACTTC. Protein product: CASDAGGRTGGVYEQYF.

This clone was seen more than once but under ten times. This rearrangement joins TRBV6-1 to TRBJ1-1, with a weak D call TRBD1 (5 bases). There are 13 residues in the CDR3. V lost 2 bases to trimming and J lost 1 base, with 5 bases between them. Germline values: CDR1 MNHNS, CDR2 SASEGT. Written as DNA, the CDR3 is TGTGCCAGCAGTGAACAGGGGAACACTGAAGCTTTCTTT. Its protein is CASSEQGNTEAFF.

V and J are TRBV23-1 and TRBJ1-1, with 8 bases fitting TRBD1. TRBV23-1 falls under the ORF class, with uncertain function. CDR3 length equals 15 residues. The junction had 13 bases not matched to a gene; V was cut back by 6 bases and J by 7 bases. The CDR3 loop is CASRLRGHGTGEAFF. CDR3 sequence (DNA): TGCGCCAGCAGACTCAGGGGGCACGGGACTGGTGAAGCTTTCTTT.